This entry describes one TCR beta chain. The antigen remains unidentified. This sample was included in a study of identical twins. Study-level findings and limits: Cross-sectional statistics underpinned the conclusions; the same donors were not followed.

V shed 9 bases and J 10 bases; nucleotides not matched to a gene: 14. The CDR3 extends over 14 amino acids. Germline values: CDR1 MGHDK, CDR2 SYGVNS. A universal primer site was added by template switching, and unique molecular identifiers were carried by the cDNA. TCRdb ran MiXCR on the 5' RACE reads and lists one entry per CDR3 protein. This table holds 350,000 or so distinct CDR3 sequences, approximately 8.8% found once. The sequencing sample was made of naive T cells sorted from blood. The chain joins TRBV25-1 to TRBJ2-1, with 8 nucleotides matching TRBD2. This clonotype was sampled from a woman in her fifties or sixties in good health. CDR3 DNA sequence: TGTGCCAGTCATGGGGCGGGAGGTTTTTACGAGCAGTTCTTC. This sequence encodes CASHGAGGFYEQFF.